These 26 T cell receptor beta chains share one sample of origin, sequenced in a study of Ad26.COV2.S vaccination and SARS-CoV-2 variants. Repertoires were generated with immunoSEQ multiplex PCR, while TCRdb's copy carries only in-frame clones and drops some. The sample includes around 380,000 clones, 80% to 90% of them seen just once. Indicated treatment: around 19 received Ad26.COV2.S at low or high dose, single or two shots; about 5 received placebo; per-sample allocation not given. Day 63 following the first vaccine or placebo injection was when the samples were taken. The sequencing here drew on peripheral blood, taken in a trial of Ad26.COV2.S vaccine versus placebo. The receptors derive from a person aged 18-60 years who received the Ad26.COV2.S COVID-19 vaccine or a placebo.

This clone was detected only once. J is TRBJ1-1 and V is TRBV27; D unresolved. The CDR3 covers 15 residues. V was cut by 0 bases and J by 4 bases, with 12 bases left in between. Germline CDR1 reads MNHEY; CDR2 reads SMNVEV (reference sequence). In DNA, the CDR3 is TGTGCCAGCAGTTTATCCGGCTTCTGGAGCACTGAAGCTTTCTTT. Protein: CASSLSGFWSTEAFF.

The chain is built from TRBV9 and TRBJ2-2; the D gene is possibly TRBD2 (6 bases). The length of the CDR3 is 14 residues. Per the germline V gene, CDR1 is SGDLS and CDR2 is YYNGEE. V dropped 1 base and J dropped 7 bases, with 11 bases sitting between them. As DNA, the CDR3 is TGTGCCAGCAGCGTAACGGAGGGAAACGGGGAGCTGTTTTTT. It codes for CASSVTEGNGELFF.

The chain uses TRBV7-2 and TRBJ1-2; D is uncertain. The germline V and J ends were trimmed by 0 bases and 0 bases, with 5 bases remaining between them. The CDR3 spans 14 residues. Germline CDR1 reads SGHTA; CDR2 reads FQGNSA. CDR3 protein: CASSLARANYGYTF. Here the CDR3 DNA reads TGTGCCAGCAGCTTAGCCAGAGCTAACTATGGCTACACCTTC.

J is TRBJ1-5 and V is TRBV2; D call uncertain. V was clipped by 8 bases and J by 0 bases, with 14 bases between them. Germline lookup yields CDR1 SNHLY and CDR2 FYNNEI. The CDR3 has 15 amino acids. CDR3 nucleotides: TGTGCCAGCGCCGCGGACGGTTTTAGCAATCAGCCCCAGCATTTT. This codes for CASAADGFSNQPQHF.

The J gene is TRBJ1-2, the V gene TRBV6-1, with D possibly being TRBD1 (6 bases). The V end lost 1 base, the J end lost 4 bases, and 10 bases lay between the germline ends. There are 14 residues in the CDR3. CDR1 is MNHNS and CDR2 is SASEGT in the germline V gene. The CDR3 reads CASSEGDNPYGYTF. DNA of the CDR3: TGTGCCAGCAGTGAAGGGGACAACCCCTATGGCTACACCTTC.

V and J are TRBV20-1 and TRBJ1-1; 11 bases align to TRBD1. Germline V gene lookup returns CDR1 DFQATT and CDR2 SNEGSKA (reference sequence). This CDR3 spans 15 amino acids. The J segment lost 5 bases and the V segment lost 3 bases, leaving 8 bases of the junction unmatched. The CDR3 is CSASPGTGGRTEAFF. The CDR3 coding sequence is TGCAGTGCTAGTCCCGGGACAGGGGGACGAACTGAAGCTTTCTTT.

The table lists this clone with a few counts. The V gene is TRBV6-5, the J gene TRBJ2-5, with 8 positions matching TRBD1. Germline V gene lookup returns CDR1 MNHEY and CDR2 SVGAGI. The CDR3 runs to 13 residues. V dropped 6 bases and J dropped 5; count of bases not matched to a gene: 5. CDR3 nucleotide sequence: TGTGCCAGCAGGCGACAGGGGTTGGAGACCCAGTACTTC. Translating it yields CASRRQGLETQYF.

This chain uses TRBV7-9 with TRBJ2-6, with D unclear. Trimming took off 5 bases at V and 4 bases at J, with 9 bases between the two ends. The germline CDR1 and CDR2 sequences are SEHNR and FQNEAQ (reference sequence). This CDR3 spans 14 amino acids. CDR3 in amino acids: CASSAVTGANVLTF. As DNA, the CDR3 is TGTGCCAGCAGCGCCGTAACCGGGGCCAACGTCCTGACTTTC.

The chain joins TRBV10-1 to TRBJ2-1, with 8 bases matching TRBD2. Per germline, CDR1 WNHNN and CDR2 SYGVQD (reference sequence). Germline trimming cut 8 bases from V and 7 bases from J; bases unmatched to any gene: 10. The CDR3 contains 14 residues. The CDR3 region has the DNA TGCGCCAGCCTTTCGGGGGGGGTAGGGAATGAGCAGTTCTTC. Amino acid sequence: CASLSGGVGNEQFF.

The chain carries TRBV7-6 and TRBJ2-3; D is perhaps TRBD1 (5 bases). V lost 0 bases, J lost 1 base, and 5 bases lay in between. Germline CDR1 is SGHVS and CDR2 is FNYEAQ. This CDR3 has 14 residues. CDR3 in DNA: TGTGCCAGCAGCTTAGCAGGGGGCACAGATACGCAGTATTTT. This codes for CASSLAGGTDTQYF.

This clone was seen a handful of times. The CDR3: CASSVGGDEAFF. The CDR3 bases are TGTGCCAGCAGTGTAGGGGGCGATGAAGCTTTCTTT. This chain connects TRBV25-1 to TRBJ1-1, with TRBD1 matching over 7 bases. Per the germline V gene, CDR1 is MGHDK and CDR2 is SYGVNS. This CDR3 region has 12 residues. V was clipped by 4 bases and J by 7 bases; unmatched bases: 3.

This chain uses TRBV20-1 with TRBJ2-3, with a possible D match to TRBD1 (5 bases). The CDR3 loop spans 16 amino acids. The germline CDR1 and CDR2 sequences are DFQATT and SNEGSKA (reference sequence). V lost 3 bases to trimming and J lost 1 base, with 17 bases between them. The CDR3 nucleotides read TGCAGTGCTAGTCAGGGCAACGGGTACGGCACAGATACGCAGTATTTT. It encodes CSASQGNGYGTDTQYF.

In DNA form, the CDR3 reads TGTGCCATCAGTGAGTCCACGGGATTTAATGAAAAACTGTTTTTT. Its translation is CAISESTGFNEKLFF. This chain uses TRBV10-3 with TRBJ1-4; D uncertain. The CDR3 sequence is 15 residues long. Germline loops: CDR1 ENHRY, CDR2 SYGVKD. V was clipped by 0 bases and J by 4 bases, with 9 bases between them.

V gene TRBV7-9 combines with J gene TRBJ1-1; D gene unclear. Trimming cost V 1 base and J 7 bases, with 7 bases left between them. This CDR3 is built from 12 residues. Germline CDR1 is SEHNR and CDR2 is FQNEAQ (reference sequence). The CDR3 is CASSLGPGEAFF. For the CDR3, the DNA is TGTGCCAGCAGCTTAGGGCCAGGTGAAGCTTTCTTT.

The CDR3 protein is CASNPGQRENTEAFF. In DNA, the CDR3 is TGTGCCAGTAACCCGGGACAGAGAGAGAACACTGAAGCTTTCTTT. This chain uses TRBV19 with TRBJ1-1; 7 nucleotides match TRBD1. V dropped 7 bases and J dropped 1; count of bases not matched to a gene: 9. From germline, CDR1 is LNHDA and CDR2 SQIVND (reference sequence). This CDR3 is 15 amino acids long.

The chain employs TRBV24-1 and TRBJ1-6, with TRBD1 as a possible D gene (6 bases). V lost 7 bases and J lost 4, with 19 bases in between. Per the germline V gene, CDR1 is KGHDR and CDR2 is SFDVKD. CDR3 length: 17 residues. CDR3 nucleotide sequence: TGTGCCACCAGCTCACAGGGTGAATGGGTATATAATTCACCCCTCCACTTT. Translated: CATSSQGEWVYNSPLHF.

The rearrangement joins TRBV10-1 to TRBJ2-6; perhaps TRBD2 as D (5 bases). Trimming removed 10 bases at V and 0 bases at J, with 7 bases between. CDR1 is WNHNN, CDR2 SYGVQD, per germline (reference sequence). The CDR3 has 13 amino acids. The CDR3 spells CATAGSGANVLTF. Here the CDR3 DNA reads TGCGCCACGGCGGGCTCTGGGGCCAACGTCCTGACTTTC.

The gene calls are TRBV3-1 (or the pseudogene TRBV3-2) and TRBJ2-7; 8 bases align to TRBD2. The V and J ends lost 1 base and 3 bases, in that order; junction bases with no gene match: 8. This CDR3 comprises 16 residues. Per the germline V gene, CDR1 is LGHDT and CDR2 is YNNKEL (reference sequence). Here the CDR3 reads CASSQGVSGADYEQYF. The CDR3 nucleotides are TGTGCCAGCAGCCAAGGGGTTAGCGGGGCCGACTACGAGCAGTACTTC.

The chain recombines TRBV6-6 with TRBJ2-1; TRBD1 is a possible D gene (6 bases). The CDR3 runs to 13 residues. Trimming pared 5 bases from V and 5 bases from J, leaving 10 bases between. CDR1 is MNHNY, CDR2 SVGAGI, per germline (reference sequence). CDR3 nucleotides: TGTGCCAGCAGTCCGGACAGAAACAATGAGCAGTTCTTC. Protein product: CASSPDRNNEQFF.

Written as DNA, the CDR3 is TGTGCCAGCAGCCGGTCTCCTGCAACTAATGAAAAACTGTTTTTT. This codes for CASSRSPATNEKLFF. The chain is built from TRBV5-4 and TRBJ1-4, with no clear D. From germline, CDR1 is SGHNT and CDR2 YYREEE (reference sequence). The ends were cut back, 4 bases at V and 0 bases at J, with 10 bases in the middle. This CDR3 region has 15 residues. Combining the CDR3 with reference TRBV5-4 and TRBJ1-4 gives the whole variable domain ETGVTQSPTHLIKTRGQQVTLRCSSQSGHNTVSWYQQALGQGPQFIFQYYREEENGRGNFPPRFSGLQFPNYSSELNVNALELDDSALYLCASSRSPATNEKLFFGSGTQLSVL.

This clone was recorded only once. The V gene is TRBV2, the J gene TRBJ1-4, with D hard to call. The V end was cut by 8 bases, the J end by 0 bases, with 7 bases between. Germline lookup yields CDR1 SNHLY and CDR2 FYNNEI. This CDR3 contains 13 residues. The CDR3 reads CASGETTNEKLFF. DNA of the CDR3: TGTGCCAGCGGGGAAACAACTAATGAAAAACTGTTTTTT.

The rearrangement joins TRBV24-1 to TRBJ1-1, with 9 bases identical to TRBD1. The germline CDR1 and CDR2 sequences are KGHDR and SFDVKD. J lost 0 bases, V lost 4 bases, and 8 bases had no gene match. This CDR3 is 17 amino acids long. CDR3 DNA sequence: TGTGCCACCAGTGAGGGCCGGGACAGGGAAATGAACACTGAAGCTTTCTTT. As protein: CATSEGRDREMNTEAFF.

The chain has TRBV5-1 and TRBJ2-1, with a weak D call TRBD2 (6 bases). Germline V gene lookup returns CDR1 SGHRS and CDR2 YFSETQ. Between the trimmed V and J ends, which lost 0 bases and 8 bases, there was a span of 18 bases. CDR3 length: 16 amino acids. The CDR3 sequence is CASSLVERVNTDEQFF. CDR3 DNA: TGCGCCAGCAGCTTGGTCGAGCGGGTTAATACTGATGAGCAGTTCTTC.

The chain carries TRBV19 and TRBJ1-1; TRBD1 agrees at 12 bases. The germline gives CDR1 LNHDA, CDR2 SQIVND (reference sequence). The junction had 8 bases not matched to a gene; V was cut back by 5 bases and J by 4 bases. There are 16 residues in the CDR3. CDR3 nucleotide sequence: TGTGCCAGTAGTTCAACCGGGACAGGGGGCCTCACTGAAGCTTTCTTT. Translated: CASSSTGTGGLTEAFF.

The chain links TRBV5-1 to TRBJ1-1, with a tentative D call TRBD1 (5 bases). Germline CDR1 is SGHRS and CDR2 is YFSETQ. Deletions cut 0 bases from V and 2 bases from J, with 11 bases between. This CDR3 contains 15 residues. The DNA for the CDR3 is TGCGCCAGCAGCTTGGGACAGATAAAAAACACTGAAGCTTTCTTT. Its protein is CASSLGQIKNTEAFF.

The chain couples TRBV28 to TRBJ2-3, with D maybe TRBD1 (6 bases). The CDR3 contains 16 residues. Germline V gene data show CDR1 as MDHEN and CDR2 as SYDVKM. Trimming pared 6 bases from V and 4 bases from J, leaving 20 bases between. The CDR3 DNA sequence: TGTGCCAGCAGCAAACAGGGTACGGCCGCCGCAGATACGCAGTATTTT. Its translation: CASSKQGTAAADTQYF.